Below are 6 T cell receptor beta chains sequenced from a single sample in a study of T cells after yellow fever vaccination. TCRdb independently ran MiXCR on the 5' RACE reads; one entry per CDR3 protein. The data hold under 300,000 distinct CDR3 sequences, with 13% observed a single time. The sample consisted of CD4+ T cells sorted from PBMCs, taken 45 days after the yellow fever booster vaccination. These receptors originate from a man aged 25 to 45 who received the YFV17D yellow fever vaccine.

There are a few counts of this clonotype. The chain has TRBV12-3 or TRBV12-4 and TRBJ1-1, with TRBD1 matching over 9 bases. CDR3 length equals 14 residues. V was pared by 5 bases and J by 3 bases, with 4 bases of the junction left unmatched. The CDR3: CASSRWTGDTEAFF. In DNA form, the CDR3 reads TGTGCCAGCAGTCGATGGACAGGGGACACTGAAGCTTTCTTT.

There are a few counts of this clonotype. The CDR3 sequence is CSVDRGEQGDYGYTF. The CDR3 DNA reads as TGCAGCGTTGACCGCGGAGAGCAGGGGGACTATGGCTACACCTTC. The chain employs TRBV29-1 and TRBJ1-2, with 7 nucleotides matching TRBD1. Germline V gene sequence: CDR1 SQVTM, CDR2 ANQGSEA. This CDR3 has 15 residues. The junction had 10 bases not matched to a gene; V was cut back by 3 bases and J by 3 bases. Full variable domain (remainder filled in from reference TRBV29-1 and TRBJ1-2): SAVISQKPSRDICQRGTSLTIQCQVDSQVTMMFWYRQQPGQSLTLIATANQGSEATYESGFVIDKFPISRPNLTFSTLTVSNMSPEDSSIYLCSVDRGEQGDYGYTFGSGTRLTVV.

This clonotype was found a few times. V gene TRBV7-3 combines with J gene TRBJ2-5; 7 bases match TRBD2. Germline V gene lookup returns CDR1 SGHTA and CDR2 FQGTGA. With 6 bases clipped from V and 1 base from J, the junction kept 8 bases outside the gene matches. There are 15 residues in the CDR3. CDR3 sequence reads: CASSLSGLSQETQYF. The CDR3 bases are TGTGCCAGCAGTCTTAGCGGGCTCTCCCAAGAGACCCAGTACTTC. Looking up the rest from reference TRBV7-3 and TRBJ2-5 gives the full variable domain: GAGVSQTPSNKVTEKGKYVELRCDPISGHTALYWYRQSLGQGPEFLIYFQGTGAADDSGLPNDRFFAVRPEGSVSTLKIQRTERGDSAVYLCASSLSGLSQETQYFGPGTRLLVL.

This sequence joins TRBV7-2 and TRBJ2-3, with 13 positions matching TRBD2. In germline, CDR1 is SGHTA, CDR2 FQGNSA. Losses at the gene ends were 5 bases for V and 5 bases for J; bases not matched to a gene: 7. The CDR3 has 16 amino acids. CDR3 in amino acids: CASSRRLAGGGDTQYF. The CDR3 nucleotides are TGTGCCAGCAGCCGCCGACTAGCGGGAGGTGGAGATACGCAGTATTTT.

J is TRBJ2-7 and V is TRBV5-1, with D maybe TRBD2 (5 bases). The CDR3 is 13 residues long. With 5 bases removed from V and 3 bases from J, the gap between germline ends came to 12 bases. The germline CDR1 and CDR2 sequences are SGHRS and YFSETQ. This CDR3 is CASRGASLYEQYF. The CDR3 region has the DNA TGCGCCAGCAGGGGAGCCAGCCTCTACGAGCAGTACTTC. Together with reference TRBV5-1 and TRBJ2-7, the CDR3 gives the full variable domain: KAGVTQTPRYLIKTRGQQVTLSCSPISGHRSVSWYQQTPGQGLQFLFEYFSETQRNKGNFPGRFSGRQFSNSRSEMNVSTLELGDSALYLCASRGASLYEQYFGPGTRLTVT.

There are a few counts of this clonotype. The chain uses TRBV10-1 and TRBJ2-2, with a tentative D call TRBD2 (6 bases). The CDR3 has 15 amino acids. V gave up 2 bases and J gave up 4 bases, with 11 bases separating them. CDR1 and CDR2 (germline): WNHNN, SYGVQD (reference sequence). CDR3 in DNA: TGCGCCAGCAGTGAGAGCGGGCGCGGCACCGGGGAGCTGTTTTTT. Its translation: CASSESGRGTGELFF.